This is a list of T cell receptor beta chains from one sample in a study of blood T cell repertoires in COVID-19. Measured with immunoSEQ multiplex PCR; TCRdb has only the in-frame clones, and not every one. The table has around 180,000 clones, approximately 83% seen once. The sequenced material came from peripheral blood. These receptors originate from a man in his 60s with acute or convalescent COVID-19. Both conserved end residues are part of each CDR3. Fields, in order: CDR3 protein, CDR3 DNA, J gene, V gene, clone size, D gene. A D gene is named only where the DNA matches it firmly. Rows may omit the clone size; those that give it use once, few, many or a size class.

CASSQGQTQYF TGTGCCAGCAGCCAAGGGCAGACCCAGTACTTC TRBJ2-5 TRBV3-1/TRBV3-2 NA NA
CSASGELAGGLYNEQFF TGCAGTGCTAGTGGGGAACTAGCGGGAGGCTTATACAATGAGCAGTTCTTC TRBJ2-1 TRBV20-1 NA TRBD2
CATSEPGLAGAGQETQYF TGTGCCACCAGTGAGCCGGGACTAGCGGGAGCGGGTCAAGAGACCCAGTACTTC TRBJ2-5 TRBV24-1 NA TRBD2
CASSLRLDTQYF TGTGCCAGCAGCTTGAGGTTGGATACGCAGTATTTT TRBJ2-3 TRBV7-9 NA NA
CASSHRSTSGSLRTGELFF TGTGCCAGCAGCCACCGGTCGACTAGCGGGAGTTTAAGGACCGGGGAGCTGTTTTTT TRBJ2-2 TRBV14 NA TRBD2
CASSEVSSDNSGANVLTF TGTGCCAGCAGTGAAGTGTCATCAGACAACTCTGGGGCCAACGTCCTGACTTTC TRBJ2-6 TRBV6-1 NA NA
CASSGLGGRALVPEQYF TGTGCCAGCAGCGGTCTCGGCGGGAGGGCCTTAGTTCCCGAGCAGTACTTC TRBJ2-7 TRBV5-6 NA TRBD2
CASSAGTGSQQYF TGTGCCAGCAGCGCCGGGACAGGTAGTCAGCAGTACTTC TRBJ2-7 TRBV7-2 NA TRBD1
CASSYRGGVGTGELFF TGTGCCAGCAGTTACAGAGGCGGGGTTGGCACCGGGGAGCTGTTTTTT TRBJ2-2 TRBV6-5 NA NA
CSASRVSGYTF TGCAGTGCTTCCAGGGTATCTGGCTACACCTTC TRBJ1-2 TRBV20-1 NA NA
CASSPGGEIEAFF TGCGCCAGCAGCCCCGGAGGGGAGATTGAAGCTTTCTTT TRBJ1-1 TRBV5-1 NA NA
CASSQGPGQGAGNTIYF TGTGCCAGCAGCCAAGGTCCGGGACAGGGGGCTGGAAACACCATATATTTT TRBJ1-3 TRBV3-1/TRBV3-2 few TRBD1
CASSPGQGASQPQHF TGTGCCAGCTCACCGGGACAGGGGGCCAGTCAGCCCCAGCATTTT TRBJ1-5 TRBV18 NA TRBD1
CASSHTPTSGSPLHF TGTGCCAGCAGTCACACCCCCACGAGCGGCTCACCCCTCCACTTT TRBJ1-6 TRBV6-5 NA NA
CASSLQGRNQPQHF TGTGCCAGCAGCTTACAGGGTCGGAATCAGCCCCAGCATTTT TRBJ1-5 TRBV7-8 NA NA
CASSSNLGGTSGWGSYNEQFF TGCGCCAGCAGCTCTAACCTAGGGGGGACTAGCGGGTGGGGCTCCTACAATGAGCAGTTCTTC TRBJ2-1 TRBV5-1 NA TRBD2
CASSTTGVGKNIQYF TGTGCCAGCAGTACCACAGGGGTGGGCAAAAACATTCAGTACTTC TRBJ2-4 TRBV27 NA TRBD1
CASSQATRTNEQFF TGCGCCAGCAGCCAGGCGACTAGGACCAATGAGCAGTTCTTC TRBJ2-1 TRBV4-3 NA NA
CASSSTGGAEKLFF TGTGCCAGCAGCTCGACAGGGGGGGCTGAAAAACTGTTTTTT TRBJ1-4 TRBV7-2 NA TRBD1
CASSPTGPTREKLFF TGTGCCAGCAGTCCCACAGGGCCTACGAGAGAAAAACTGTTTTTT TRBJ1-4 TRBV6-5 NA NA
CASSLVTSGLIEQFF TGTGCCAGCAGCTTAGTGACTAGCGGGCTCATTGAGCAGTTCTTC TRBJ2-1 TRBV7-9 NA TRBD2
CASSRQISYNSPLHF TGTGCCAGTAGTCGACAGATCTCCTATAATTCACCCCTCCACTTT TRBJ1-6 TRBV19 NA NA
CASRGGVSPGELFF TGCGCCAGCCGCGGCGGGGTGTCCCCCGGGGAGCTGTTTTTT TRBJ2-2 TRBV5-1 NA NA
CASSLGGAHEQFF TGTGCCAGCAGTTTAGGAGGGGCCCATGAGCAGTTCTTC TRBJ2-1 TRBV27 NA NA
CASTRQGASHEQYF TGTGCCAGTACGAGACAGGGGGCGAGCCACGAGCAGTACTTC TRBJ2-7 TRBV21-1 NA NA
CASKGAGGAFF TGTGCCAGCAAGGGGGCGGGGGGAGCTTTCTTT TRBJ1-1 TRBV6-5 NA TRBD1
CASIRRQGLTGELFF TGTGCCAGCATTCGACGGCAGGGGTTGACCGGGGAGCTGTTTTTT TRBJ2-2 TRBV6-5 NA NA
CASSLYQGDTQYF TGTGCCAGCAGTCTCTACCAGGGAGATACGCAGTATTTT TRBJ2-3 TRBV27 NA NA
CASSRWGRAYEQYF TGTGCCAGCAGTCGTTGGGGCCGAGCATACGAGCAGTACTTC TRBJ2-7 TRBV27 NA NA
CASSLGYGDNEQFF TGTGCCAGCAGCTTAGGGTACGGTGACAATGAGCAGTTCTTC TRBJ2-1 TRBV7-9 NA NA
CASKEGLFGYTF TGTGCCAGCAAGGAGGGGTTGTTCGGCTACACCTTC TRBJ1-2 TRBV2 once NA
CASSLVGSQSNQPQHF TGTGCCAGCAGCTTAGTGGGGAGCCAGAGCAATCAGCCCCAGCATTTT TRBJ1-5 TRBV7-2 NA NA
CATSDVGAPSNQPQHF TGTGCCACCAGTGATGTAGGGGCCCCAAGCAATCAGCCCCAGCATTTT TRBJ1-5 TRBV24-1 NA NA
CASSEGLAGTYEQYF TGTGCCAGCAGTGAAGGGTTAGCGGGAACCTACGAGCAGTACTTC TRBJ2-7 TRBV6-1 NA TRBD2
CASSVSSGTGALYGYTF TGCGCCAGCAGCGTTTCCTCCGGGACAGGGGCCCTCTATGGCTACACCTTC TRBJ1-2 TRBV5-1 NA TRBD1
CASSFWRERADTQYF TGTGCCAGCAGTTTTTGGCGGGAGAGAGCAGATACGCAGTATTTT TRBJ2-3 TRBV28 NA TRBD2
CASSIVGTGDPYEQYF TGTGCCAGTAGTATAGTCGGGACGGGAGATCCCTACGAGCAGTACTTC TRBJ2-7 TRBV19 NA NA
CASSLRGGNQPQHF TGTGCCAGCAGTTTACGGGGGGGCAATCAGCCCCAGCATTTT TRBJ1-5 TRBV28 NA NA
CATSDSANTEAFF TGTGCCACCAGTGACAGTGCGAACACTGAAGCTTTCTTT TRBJ1-1 TRBV24-1 NA NA
CAISESKTSNEQFF TGTGCCATCAGTGAGTCAAAGACTAGCAATGAGCAGTTCTTC TRBJ2-1 TRBV10-3 NA NA